The TCR beta chain under discussion was sequenced for a study of T-cell memory formation after mild COVID-19. Study findings and constraints: CD4+ bias marked clones expanding day 15 to 37, unlike balanced contracting clones. CD4+ contracting clones were found mainly in CM and EM, and CD8+ ones in EMRA.

In this sample, this clonotype turned up a few times. Its antigen is not identified. V gave up 1 base and J gave up 4 bases, with 22 bases separating them. CDR3 size: 17 residues. The germline V gene encodes CDR1 SQVTM and CDR2 ANQGSEA. TCRdb re-called the 5' RACE reads through MiXCR, storing one row per CDR3 protein. The repertoire consists of about 610,000 distinct CDR3 sequences, with 17% occurring once and the leading ten covering about 8.1%. V gene TRBV29-1 combines with J gene TRBJ2-5; TRBD1 or TRBD2 may be the D gene (6 bases each). Sequencing was carried out using PBMCs or a T cell subset sorted from them (not recorded which). The source of this sequence is an adult woman who had mild COVID-19 (a few samples of this study predate the infection). Cell type and time point are not known. The CDR3 region is CSVEGVVNREAGETQYF. The CDR3 nucleotides read TGCAGCGTTGAAGGCGTCGTTAACAGGGAGGCAGGAGAGACCCAGTACTTC.